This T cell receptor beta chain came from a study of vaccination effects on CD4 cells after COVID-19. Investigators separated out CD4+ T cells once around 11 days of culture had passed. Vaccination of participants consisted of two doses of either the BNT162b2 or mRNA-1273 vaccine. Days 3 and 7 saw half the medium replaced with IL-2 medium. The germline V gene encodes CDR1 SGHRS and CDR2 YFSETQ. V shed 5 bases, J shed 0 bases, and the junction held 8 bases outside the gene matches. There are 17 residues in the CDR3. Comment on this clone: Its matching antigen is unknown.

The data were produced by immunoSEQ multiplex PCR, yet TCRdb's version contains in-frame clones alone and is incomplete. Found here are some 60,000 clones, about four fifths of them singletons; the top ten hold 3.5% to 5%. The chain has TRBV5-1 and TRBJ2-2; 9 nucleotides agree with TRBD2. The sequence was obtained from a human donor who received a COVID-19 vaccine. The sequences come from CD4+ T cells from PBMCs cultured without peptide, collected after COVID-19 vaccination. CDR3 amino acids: CASRGVAGDTNTGELFF. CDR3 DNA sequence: TGCGCCAGCAGGGGGGTAGCGGGAGACACGAACACCGGGGAGCTGTTTTTT.